The 14 T cell receptor beta chains reported below all come from one sample, sequenced in a study of blood T cells in healthy people across ages. Through a sample-barcoded 5' primer and a J-beta primer mix, a second PCR was run for roughly 7 to 12 cycles. Each CDR3 protein gets one entry after TCRdb re-called the 5' RACE reads with MiXCR. In the table there are about a million distinct CDR3 sequences, about two fifths of which are singletons. Sequencing was carried out using blood. The receptors derive from a man aged 18 to 30 in good health.

The chain carries TRBV6-2 or TRBV6-3 and TRBJ2-2; 8 nucleotides agree with TRBD2. Looked up from germline, CDR1 is MNHEY and CDR2 is SVGEGT. The V and J ends lost 6 bases and 4 bases, in that order; junction bases with no gene match: 1. This CDR3 region has 13 residues. The CDR3: CASSGGGTGELFF. DNA for the CDR3: TGTGCCAGCAGCGGGGGGGGCACCGGGGAGCTGTTTTTT.

There are many counts of this clonotype. The chain links TRBV29-1 to TRBJ2-3; the D is unclear. The CDR3 extends over 10 amino acids. V lost 3 bases, J lost 2 bases, and 0 bases lay in between. Germline V gene sequence: CDR1 SQVTM, CDR2 ANQGSEA. The CDR3 sequence is CSVDTDTQYF. CDR3 nucleotides: TGCAGCGTTGACACAGATACGCAGTATTTT.

This clonotype is a singleton in its sample. This rearrangement joins TRBV28 to TRBJ1-5; maybe TRBD1 (5 bases). V shed 4 bases and J shed 2 bases, with 12 bases lying between them. This CDR3 is built from 15 residues. Germline V gene lookup returns CDR1 MDHEN and CDR2 SYDVKM. Here the CDR3 reads CASSSGSVGNQPQHF. For the CDR3, the DNA is TGTGCCAGCAGTTCAGGGTCGGTTGGCAATCAGCCCCAGCATTTT.

The rearrangement links TRBV2 to TRBJ2-3; 11 bases line up with TRBD1. The germline CDR1 and CDR2 sequences are SNHLY and FYNNEI. There are 17 residues in the CDR3. V was pared by 10 bases and J by 1 base, with 13 bases of the junction left unmatched. CDR3 in amino acids: CATYGTGGSRGTDTQYF. In nucleotides, the CDR3 is TGTGCCACCTATGGGACAGGGGGGAGCCGAGGCACAGATACGCAGTATTTT. The full variable domain, in which reference TRBV2 and TRBJ2-3 provide the parts outside the CDR3, is EPEVTQTPSHQVTQMGQEVILRCVPISNHLYFYWYRQILGQKVEFLVSFYNNEISEKSEIFDDQFSVERPDGSNFTLKIRSTKLEDSAMYFCATYGTGGSRGTDTQYFGPGTRLTVL.

This clonotype was detected only a few times. The chain recombines TRBV5-1 with TRBJ1-2, with D maybe TRBD1 (6 bases). This CDR3 is built from 16 residues. Trimming pared 4 bases from V and 1 base from J, leaving 17 bases between. CDR1 and CDR2 from the germline V gene are SGHRS and YFSETQ. CDR3 loop: CASSPTGTQNNYGYTF. CDR3 coding DNA: TGCGCCAGCAGCCCAACGGGGACACAGAATAACTATGGCTACACCTTC.

The chain recombines TRBV24-1 with TRBJ2-2, with 7 bases lining up with TRBD1. CDR1 and CDR2 (germline): KGHDR, SFDVKD. CDR3 length equals 16 residues. The V gene end was trimmed by 4 bases and the J gene end by 0 bases; junction bases not matched to a gene: 4. The CDR3 DNA reads as TGTGCCACCAGTGAACCAACAGGGGCGAACACCGGGGAGCTGTTTTTT. Translation gives CATSEPTGANTGELFF.

The V gene is TRBV7-9, the J gene TRBJ1-1; no reliable D call. This CDR3 spans 14 amino acids. Trimming removed 1 base from V and 4 bases from J, with 10 bases in between. Germline assignment: CDR1 SEHNR and CDR2 FQNEAQ (reference sequence). The CDR3 protein is CASSLDQVGTEAFF. CDR3 sequence (DNA): TGTGCCAGCAGCTTAGATCAGGTCGGCACTGAAGCTTTCTTT.

This clonotype occurred a few times. V usage is TRBV28 and J usage is TRBJ1-5; D is ambiguous. CDR3 length equals 14 residues. Germline V CDR1 and CDR2: MDHEN, SYDVKM. The V end was cut by 3 bases, the J end by 5 bases, with 11 bases between. The CDR3, as DNA: TGTGCCAGCAGTTTTCGGGCACCCGATCAGCCCCAGCATTTT. It codes for CASSFRAPDQPQHF.

The chain links TRBV9 to TRBJ2-4; possible D gene TRBD1, 6 bases. CDR1 and CDR2 (germline): SGDLS, YYNGEE. V lost 0 bases and J 7 bases, leaving 20 bases between the germline ends. CDR3 size: 17 residues. The CDR3 sequence is CASSVGGTSGTYNIQYF. The CDR3 nucleotides read TGTGCCAGCAGCGTAGGAGGGACGAGTGGGACATACAACATTCAGTACTTC.

This chain uses TRBV28 with TRBJ1-3; D call uncertain. The CDR3 contains 16 residues. Trimming stripped 3 bases from V and 0 bases from J, with 12 bases between. Germline assignment: CDR1 MDHEN and CDR2 SYDVKM. DNA of the CDR3: TGTGCCAGCAGTTTCTCACACCAGAGCTCTGGAAACACCATATATTTT. Residues: CASSFSHQSSGNTIYF. The entire variable domain, with the rest obtained from reference TRBV28 and TRBJ1-3, is as follows: DVKVTQSSRYLVKRTGEKVFLECVQDMDHENMFWYRQDPGLGLRLIYFSYDVKMKEKGDIPEGYSVSREKKERFSLILESASTNQTSMYLCASSFSHQSSGNTIYFGEGSWLTVV.

This clonotype was seen ten or more times. The chain has TRBV20-1 and TRBJ2-5, with 11 bases aligning to TRBD1. CDR3 length: 14 amino acids. Germline values: CDR1 DFQATT, CDR2 SNEGSKA (reference sequence). Unmatched junction bases numbered 2, after V lost 1 base and J lost 4 bases. In DNA form, the CDR3 reads TGCAGTGCTAGAGGGACAGGGGGCACAGAGACCCAGTACTTC. Protein: CSARGTGGTETQYF.

The chain carries TRBV7-2 and TRBJ1-5, with no clear D. Trimming left V 2 bases short and J 1 base short, with 9 bases between. Germline values: CDR1 SGHTA, CDR2 FQGNSA. The CDR3 length is 15 residues. DNA for the CDR3: TGTGCCAGCAGCTTATACGGATTCAGCAATCAGCCCCAGCATTTT. As protein: CASSLYGFSNQPQHF.

V gene TRBV6-2 or TRBV6-3 combines with J gene TRBJ1-1; the D gene is possibly TRBD1 (5 bases). V was shortened by 7 bases and J by 1 base, with 13 bases between the two germline ends. Germline CDR1 reads MNHEY; CDR2 reads SVGEGT. The length of the CDR3 is 14 residues. This CDR3 reads CASKLIDRNTEAFF. The DNA for the CDR3 is TGTGCCAGCAAACTAATCGACAGGAACACTGAAGCTTTCTTT.

This chain joins TRBV6-2 or TRBV6-3 and TRBJ1-1; D gene unclear. The germline CDR1 and CDR2 sequences are MNHEY and SVGEGT. The length of the CDR3 is 13 residues. Trimming shortened V by 5 bases and J by 8 bases, and 15 bases separated the two germline ends. CDR3: CASSMGPDGEAFF. In nucleotides, the CDR3 is TGTGCCAGCAGTATGGGTCCGGACGGAGAAGCTTTCTTT.